These T cell receptor beta chains were read from a single sample in a study of T cells in Graves' hyperthyroidism and ophthalmopathy. In TCRdb, the multiplex PCR reads were re-called with MiXCR into one record per CDR3 protein. The data hold 490,000 or so distinct CDR3 sequences, with 40% to 50% observed a single time. Material: peripheral blood or thyroid tissue (not recorded which). The source of these receptors is an adult woman with Graves' disease, either hyperthyroidism or ophthalmopathy (not recorded which). CDR3s include the opening cysteine and the closing phenylalanine or tryptophan. A D gene is named only where the DNA matches it firmly. Rows may omit the clone size; those that give it use once, few, many or a size class.

v_gene: TRBV28; d_gene: NA; abundance: NA; j_gene: TRBJ1-2; CDR3nt: TGTGCCAGCGAGGGGTACGGTGGCTATGGCTACACCTTC; CDR3aa: CASEGYGGYGYTF
v_gene: TRBV7-2; d_gene: TRBD1; abundance: few; j_gene: TRBJ1-1; CDR3nt: TGTGCCAGCAGCCCGGACAGGATTGGGAGCACTGAAGCTTTCTTT; CDR3aa: CASSPDRIGSTEAFF
v_gene: TRBV9; d_gene: TRBD1; abundance: NA; j_gene: TRBJ2-7; CDR3nt: TGTGCCAGCAGCGTAGGAAGGGGGCTCGCCTACGAGCAGTACTTC; CDR3aa: CASSVGRGLAYEQYF
v_gene: TRBV6-5; d_gene: TRBD2; abundance: NA; j_gene: TRBJ2-7; CDR3nt: TGTGCCATCAGTGGCGGGACTAGCGGGCCCGACCCCTACGAGCAGTACTTC; CDR3aa: CAISGGTSGPDPYEQYF
v_gene: TRBV20-1; d_gene: TRBD2; abundance: NA; j_gene: TRBJ2-5; CDR3nt: TGCAGTGCTAGAGTTGCGGGAGGGCCTGATGAGACCCAGTACTTC; CDR3aa: CSARVAGGPDETQYF
v_gene: TRBV7-9; d_gene: TRBD1; abundance: NA; j_gene: TRBJ2-5; CDR3nt: TGTGCCAGCAGCTCCAGCCTAGGACAGGCGATTTACCAAGAGACCCAGTACTTC; CDR3aa: CASSSSLGQAIYQETQYF
v_gene: TRBV10-3; d_gene: NA; abundance: many; j_gene: TRBJ1-1; CDR3nt: TGTGCCATCAGTGAGTCCTCTGAAGCTTTCTTT; CDR3aa: CAISESSEAFF
v_gene: TRBV10-3; d_gene: NA; abundance: NA; j_gene: TRBJ2-2; CDR3nt: TGTGCCATCAGTGAACTGGGCGGGGAGCTGTTTTTT; CDR3aa: CAISELGGELFF
v_gene: TRBV5-1; d_gene: TRBD1; abundance: NA; j_gene: TRBJ1-1; CDR3nt: TGCGCCAACGCTTCGTACGGGACAGGGAACACTGAAGCTTTCTTT; CDR3aa: CANASYGTGNTEAFF
v_gene: TRBV2; d_gene: TRBD1; abundance: many; j_gene: TRBJ2-7; CDR3nt: TGTGCCAGCAGAACCGGGACAGTAAGCGAGCAGTACTTC; CDR3aa: CASRTGTVSEQYF
v_gene: TRBV20-1; d_gene: NA; abundance: NA; j_gene: TRBJ1-5; CDR3nt: TGCAGTGCTAGATGGGGGGGCGCGGATCAGCCCCAGCATTTT; CDR3aa: CSARWGGADQPQHF
v_gene: TRBV24-1; d_gene: NA; abundance: NA; j_gene: TRBJ1-6; CDR3nt: TGTGCCACCAGTGGGACTAGCGGGGCCGATAATTCACCCCTCCACTTT; CDR3aa: CATSGTSGADNSPLHF
v_gene: TRBV20-1; d_gene: TRBD2; abundance: NA; j_gene: TRBJ2-7; CDR3nt: TGCAGTGCAACCGGACTAGCGGGCCTGGGAGAGCAGTACTTC; CDR3aa: CSATGLAGLGEQYF
v_gene: TRBV10-3; d_gene: TRBD1; abundance: many; j_gene: TRBJ1-4; CDR3nt: TGTGCCATCAGGGCCGGGACAGGGACTGAAAAACTGTTTTTT; CDR3aa: CAIRAGTGTEKLFF
v_gene: TRBV29-1; d_gene: TRBD1; abundance: NA; j_gene: TRBJ2-7; CDR3nt: TGCAGCCCTCGACAGGGGGAGTACGAGCAGTACTTC; CDR3aa: CSPRQGEYEQYF
v_gene: TRBV7-3; d_gene: NA; abundance: NA; j_gene: TRBJ1-6; CDR3nt: TGTGCCAGCAGCTTAGGGCAGGGGCTGAATTCACCCCTCCACTTT; CDR3aa: CASSLGQGLNSPLHF
v_gene: TRBV7-9; d_gene: TRBD2; abundance: NA; j_gene: TRBJ2-7; CDR3nt: TGTGCCAGCAGCCATCAACCCCTCTTGACTAGCGGGAGGAGCGAGCAGTACTTC; CDR3aa: CASSHQPLLTSGRSEQYF
v_gene: TRBV29-1; d_gene: NA; abundance: NA; j_gene: TRBJ2-5; CDR3nt: TGCAGCGCCCCCTCGGTCCAAGAGACCCAGTACTTC; CDR3aa: CSAPSVQETQYF
v_gene: TRBV20-1; d_gene: NA; abundance: NA; j_gene: TRBJ1-6; CDR3nt: TGCAGTGCTAGATCCCAGGACAGCAATAATTCACCCCTCCACTTT; CDR3aa: CSARSQDSNNSPLHF
v_gene: TRBV5-1; d_gene: TRBD2; abundance: many; j_gene: TRBJ2-7; CDR3nt: TGCGCCAGCAGCCCAGAAGGCGGGAGATTCTACGAGCAGTACTTC; CDR3aa: CASSPEGGRFYEQYF
v_gene: TRBV20-1; d_gene: TRBD1; abundance: NA; j_gene: TRBJ1-5; CDR3nt: TGCAGTGCTAGAGTTGCGGACAGGGAGAATCAGCCCCAGCATTTT; CDR3aa: CSARVADRENQPQHF
v_gene: TRBV5-1; d_gene: NA; abundance: many; j_gene: TRBJ2-2; CDR3nt: TGCGCCAGCAGCCAGACCGGAAATGGAGGAGCCGGGGAGCTGTTTTTT; CDR3aa: CASSQTGNGGAGELFF
v_gene: TRBV25-1; d_gene: NA; abundance: few; j_gene: TRBJ1-3; CDR3nt: TGTGCCAGCAGTGATAGCCCCCACTCTGGAAACACCATATATTTT; CDR3aa: CASSDSPHSGNTIYF
v_gene: TRBV10-3; d_gene: TRBD1; abundance: many; j_gene: TRBJ1-1; CDR3nt: TGTGCCATCAGACAGGGGTGGACTGAAGCTTTCTTT; CDR3aa: CAIRQGWTEAFF
v_gene: TRBV11-2; d_gene: NA; abundance: many; j_gene: TRBJ1-2; CDR3nt: TGTGCCAGCAGCTTAGATCGGGTTAAGGATGGCTACACCTTC; CDR3aa: CASSLDRVKDGYTF
v_gene: TRBV15; d_gene: NA; abundance: NA; j_gene: TRBJ1-1; CDR3nt: TGTGCCACCAGCAGAGATAAGTACACTGAAGCTTTCTTT; CDR3aa: CATSRDKYTEAFF
v_gene: TRBV20-1; d_gene: TRBD1; abundance: NA; j_gene: TRBJ1-1; CDR3nt: TGCAGTGCTAGCCGTCAGGGGGCGAACACTGAAGCTTTCTTT; CDR3aa: CSASRQGANTEAFF
v_gene: TRBV2; d_gene: TRBD1; abundance: NA; j_gene: TRBJ1-2; CDR3nt: TGTGCCAGCAGTGAGGGGCAGGGGGATTACACCTTC; CDR3aa: CASSEGQGDYTF
v_gene: TRBV5-1; d_gene: NA; abundance: many; j_gene: TRBJ1-2; CDR3nt: TGCGCCAGCAGCTCGATGGACAGTCAGGGAGGCTACACCTTC; CDR3aa: CASSSMDSQGGYTF
v_gene: TRBV2; d_gene: NA; abundance: once; j_gene: TRBJ1-1; CDR3nt: TGTGCTCACGAAGGCAGCAACACTGAAGCTTTCTTT; CDR3aa: CAHEGSNTEAFF
v_gene: TRBV5-1; d_gene: NA; abundance: NA; j_gene: TRBJ1-4; CDR3nt: TGCGCCAGCAGCTTAGGGCAGCCCTTTGGCGCTAATGAAAAACTGTTTTTT; CDR3aa: CASSLGQPFGANEKLFF
v_gene: TRBV10-3; d_gene: NA; abundance: NA; j_gene: TRBJ1-5; CDR3nt: TGTGCCAGCAGTGCGGACGGACTCAATCAGCCCCAGCATTTT; CDR3aa: CASSADGLNQPQHF
v_gene: TRBV10-3; d_gene: NA; abundance: few; j_gene: TRBJ1-2; CDR3nt: TGTGCCATCAGTGAGTCGGGGCTTTATGGCTACACCTTC; CDR3aa: CAISESGLYGYTF
v_gene: TRBV7-2; d_gene: NA; abundance: once; j_gene: TRBJ1-6; CDR3nt: TGTGCCATCAGTGCTGAGGGAACAACACCCCTCTACTTT; CDR3aa: CAISAEGTTPLYF
v_gene: TRBV2; d_gene: NA; abundance: few; j_gene: TRBJ1-5; CDR3nt: TGTGCCAGCAGCAGACAGGCAAAGAATCAGCCCCAGCATTTT; CDR3aa: CASSRQAKNQPQHF
v_gene: TRBV6-5; d_gene: NA; abundance: once; j_gene: TRBJ2-2; CDR3nt: TGTGCCAGCAGTTACTCGACCTCCAACACCGGGGAGCTGTTTTTT; CDR3aa: CASSYSTSNTGELFF
v_gene: TRBV24-1; d_gene: NA; abundance: NA; j_gene: TRBJ1-5; CDR3nt: TGTGCCACCAGTGTGGGAATGGGGCAGCCCCAGCATTTT; CDR3aa: CATSVGMGQPQHF
v_gene: TRBV10-3; d_gene: TRBD2; abundance: few; j_gene: TRBJ2-1; CDR3nt: TGTGCCATCAGGGCGGGAGGGGTCTACAATGAGCAGTTCTTC; CDR3aa: CAIRAGGVYNEQFF
v_gene: TRBV7-2; d_gene: TRBD1; abundance: NA; j_gene: TRBJ1-2; CDR3nt: TGTGCCAGCAGCCACCGGGACAGGAGAGGTGGCTACACCTTC; CDR3aa: CASSHRDRRGGYTF
v_gene: TRBV29-1; d_gene: NA; abundance: few; j_gene: TRBJ1-2; CDR3nt: TGCAGCGCCGACCCCCCAGGGCGCTATGGCTACACCTTC; CDR3aa: CSADPPGRYGYTF
v_gene: TRBV7-3; d_gene: NA; abundance: many; j_gene: TRBJ1-6; CDR3nt: TGTGCCAGCAGCTTGATGGGGAGGTCACCCCTCCACTTT; CDR3aa: CASSLMGRSPLHF
v_gene: TRBV20-1; d_gene: NA; abundance: NA; j_gene: TRBJ2-5; CDR3nt: TGCAGTGCTAGAGATGGAGGAAACCAAGAGACCCAGTACTTC; CDR3aa: CSARDGGNQETQYF
v_gene: TRBV6-6; d_gene: NA; abundance: NA; j_gene: TRBJ1-5; CDR3nt: TGTGCCAGCAGGGCCATTCAAAAGGATCAGCCCCAGCATTTT; CDR3aa: CASRAIQKDQPQHF
v_gene: TRBV10-2; d_gene: NA; abundance: many; j_gene: TRBJ2-3; CDR3nt: TGCGCCAGCAGGCAGGGTTTCGATACGCAGTATTTT; CDR3aa: CASRQGFDTQYF
v_gene: TRBV7-9; d_gene: NA; abundance: many; j_gene: TRBJ1-1; CDR3nt: TGTGCCAGCACCCAGGGACACTTGAACACTGAAGCTTTCTTT; CDR3aa: CASTQGHLNTEAFF
v_gene: TRBV15; d_gene: TRBD1; abundance: many; j_gene: TRBJ1-1; CDR3nt: TGTGCCACCAGCAAACCAGGGGGCGGAGGGAACACTGAAGCTTTCTTT; CDR3aa: CATSKPGGGGNTEAFF
v_gene: TRBV20-1; d_gene: NA; abundance: NA; j_gene: TRBJ1-5; CDR3nt: TGCAGTGCTAGTGTTAGGCGCAATCAGCCCCAGCATTTT; CDR3aa: CSASVRRNQPQHF
v_gene: TRBV7-2; d_gene: NA; abundance: many; j_gene: TRBJ2-5; CDR3nt: TGTGCCAGCAGCTTAGCAGGGACCCGAGAGACCCAGTACTTC; CDR3aa: CASSLAGTRETQYF
v_gene: TRBV20-1; d_gene: TRBD1; abundance: NA; j_gene: TRBJ1-2; CDR3nt: TGCAGTGCTACCAGACAGGGAGGCTCCGGGGACGATGGCTACACCTTC; CDR3aa: CSATRQGGSGDDGYTF
v_gene: TRBV20-1; d_gene: TRBD2; abundance: many; j_gene: TRBJ2-7; CDR3nt: TGCAGTGCTAGAGTCCCTGGACTAGCGGGGAACAACTACGAGCAGTACTTC; CDR3aa: CSARVPGLAGNNYEQYF
v_gene: TRBV29-1; d_gene: NA; abundance: NA; j_gene: TRBJ2-3; CDR3nt: TGCAGCGCCGTACAGGGCTACACAGATACGCAGTATTTT; CDR3aa: CSAVQGYTDTQYF
v_gene: TRBV7-2; d_gene: NA; abundance: NA; j_gene: TRBJ2-1; CDR3nt: TGTGCCAGCAGCTTAGTTAGCGGAAACTACAATGAGCAGTTCTTC; CDR3aa: CASSLVSGNYNEQFF
v_gene: TRBV2; d_gene: NA; abundance: many; j_gene: TRBJ2-2; CDR3nt: TGTGCCAGCAGTGAACCAGGGCGTAACACCGGGGAGCTGTTTTTT; CDR3aa: CASSEPGRNTGELFF